There are many counts of the clone carrying this TCR beta chain. What it binds is unknown. These data originate in a study of T-cell reconstitution after alpha-beta-depleted transplantation in children. Germline lookup yields CDR1 SGHVS and CDR2 FQNEAQ. The length of the CDR3 is 16 residues. After removal of 3 bases from V and 10 bases from J, the junction contained 15 bases not matched to a gene. Findings and caveats of the study: A year had passed since transplant, and T-cell counts and diversity by then came mostly from newly produced T cells. Surviving recipient T cells and thymic progenitors produced the high day-60 TCRbeta diversity seen in some patients. At around two months after transplant, the alpha-beta T cells were reportedly derived from several hundred expanded clones that came from non-depleted graft cells.

Preparation of the TCRbeta library used unique molecular identifiers. From the PCR reads, TCRdb called clonotypes with MiXCR, one entry per CDR3 protein. Of over 150,000 distinct CDR3 sequences in the sample, approximately 6.3% were seen once. The source is a boy between 2 and 10 years old with acute lymphoblastic leukemia, due to receive a stem cell transplant. Sequencing used PBMCs, obtained before TCRalphabeta/CD19-depleted stem cell transplant. The chain uses TRBV7-8 and TRBJ1-2; 9 bases are shared with TRBD1. As DNA, the CDR3 is TGTGCCAGCAGCTTTAGGGACAGGGCCTATTTGGATGACTACACCTTC. Its protein is CASSFRDRAYLDDYTF. Combining the CDR3 with reference TRBV7-8 and TRBJ1-2 gives the whole variable domain GAGVSQSPRYKVAKRGQDVALRCDPISGHVSLFWYQQALGQGPEFLTYFQNEAQLDKSGLPSDRFFAERPEGSVSTLKIQRTQQEDSAVYLCASSFRDRAYLDDYTFGSGTRLTVV.